The clone carrying this T cell receptor beta chain has only a few counts. The data belong to a study of CD8+CD57+ T cells in acquired aplastic anemia. Sequencing was done on patients that had shown CD8+CD57+ cell expansion by flow cytometry. The TCR beta profiling, which covered VDJ combination and CDR3 sequence, was carried out using genomic DNA as the template. TCRdb redid the calling of the reads with MiXCR, one entry per CDR3 protein. The top ten hold 0.82% of the sample, which has hundreds of thousands of distinct CDR3 sequences, less than 35% seen once. The specimen sequenced was sorted CD4+, CD8+, or CD8+CD57+ T cells (not recorded which) from PBMCs. The clonotype was recovered from a human donor with aplastic anemia.

The CDR3 coding sequence is TGCGCCAGCAGCTTGGCGTGGGGCTACGAGCAGTACTTC. This encodes CASSLAWGYEQYF. V and J are TRBV5-1 and TRBJ2-7, with no clear D. This CDR3 is built from 13 residues. Germline CDR1 SGHRS, CDR2 YFSETQ. The V and J ends lost 0 bases and 3 bases respectively, with 7 bases between them.